The 10 T cell receptor beta chains below were found in one sample sequenced in a study of CD8 T cells in ankylosing spondylitis. General study points: There was a TCR beta motif, made of several highly homologous variants, that appeared characteristic of ankylosing spondylitis blood.

No antigens are known for them. TCRdb reprocessed the 5' RACE reads via MiXCR and lists one record per CDR3 protein. The data hold about 540,000 distinct CDR3 sequences, with approximately 12% observed a single time. The specimen sequenced was blood, either unsorted or a sorted T cell fraction (not recorded which). These receptors originate from a male donor with ankylosing spondylitis.

This clonotype was picked up many times. This chain connects TRBV12-3 or TRBV12-4 to TRBJ2-5; 9 positions agree with TRBD1. The V and J ends lost 2 bases and 1 base, in that order; junction bases with no gene match: 5. This CDR3 is 16 amino acids long. As DNA, the CDR3 is TGTGCCAGCAGTTTATTGGGACAGGGACTCCAAGAGACCCAGTACTTC. It specifies CASSLLGQGLQETQYF.

At least ten counts were recorded for this clonotype. CDR3 amino acids: CASSAGTGNTGELFF. The DNA for the CDR3 is TGCGCCAGCAGCGCCGGGACAGGGAACACCGGGGAGCTGTTTTTT. This sequence joins TRBV5-1 and TRBJ2-2, with 8 nucleotides matching TRBD1. The CDR3 runs to 15 residues. Germline loops: CDR1 SGHRS, CDR2 YFSETQ. Unmatched junction bases numbered 3, after V lost 4 bases and J lost 1 base.

This clonotype has a count of ten or more. This chain connects TRBV29-1 to TRBJ2-1, with TRBD2 matching 8 bases. Germline CDR1 and CDR2: SQVTM and ANQGSEA. V shed 2 bases, J shed 7 bases, and the junction held 7 bases outside the gene matches. The CDR3 totals 14 residues. Here the CDR3 DNA reads TGCAGCGTTGAAAGAGCGGGAGTTGGGAATGAGCAGTTCTTC. The encoded protein is CSVERAGVGNEQFF.

Ten or more counts support this clonotype. The chain recombines TRBV20-1 with TRBJ1-6, with D unresolved. CDR1 is DFQATT, CDR2 SNEGSKA, per germline (reference sequence). The CDR3 is made up of 14 amino acids. Trimming cost V 2 bases and J 7 bases, with 12 bases left between them. Here the CDR3 reads CSARKGASNSPLHF. CDR3 DNA sequence: TGCAGTGCTAGAAAGGGCGCGAGCAATTCACCCCTCCACTTT.

The chain couples TRBV6-5 to TRBJ1-2; tentative D call: TRBD1 (5 bases). Trimming pared 4 bases from V and 8 bases from J, leaving 14 bases between. Germline CDR1 is MNHEY and CDR2 is SVGAGI. The CDR3 has 13 amino acids. This chain's CDR3 is CASSSGTERGYTF. CDR3 nucleotide sequence: TGTGCCAGCAGTTCCGGGACGGAGCGCGGCTACACCTTC.

This clonotype was seen a few times. This rearrangement joins TRBV12-3 or TRBV12-4 to TRBJ2-1; TRBD2 aligns across 7 bases. The V segment lost 3 bases and the J segment 5 bases; nucleotides outside the gene matches: 4. This CDR3 contains 14 residues. The CDR3: CASSFGGSDNEQFF. The CDR3, as DNA: TGTGCCAGCAGTTTTGGCGGGAGCGACAATGAGCAGTTCTTC.

This clonotype was found many times. The genes are TRBV29-1 and TRBJ2-1; 8 positions agree with TRBD2. This CDR3 has 14 amino acids. With V trimmed by 4 bases and J by 6 bases, 8 bases remained unmatched. In germline, CDR1 is SQVTM, CDR2 ANQGSEA. CDR3 DNA sequence: TGCAGCGTTGCGGGGGGGGCATCGTCCAATGAGCAGTTCTTC. Translation gives CSVAGGASSNEQFF.

This clonotype came up many times. The rearrangement joins TRBV20-1 to TRBJ2-1; TRBD2 is a possible D gene (5 bases). The CDR3 contains 14 residues. The V and J ends lost 3 bases and 7 bases respectively, with 16 bases between them. Germline assignment: CDR1 DFQATT and CDR2 SNEGSKA (reference sequence). The CDR3 region has the DNA TGCAGTGCTAGGCCCCCGGGAAGGTTTAATGAGCAGTTCTTC. Encoded protein: CSARPPGRFNEQFF.

The chain combines TRBV14 with TRBJ2-1; D remains unclear. The germline CDR1 and CDR2 sequences are SGHDN and FVKESK. The CDR3 runs to 12 residues. V lost 2 bases, J lost 12 bases, and 11 bases lay in between. The CDR3 here is CASSQFNVGQFF. The CDR3 region has the DNA TGTGCCAGCAGCCAATTTAACGTGGGGCAGTTCTTC.

The rearrangement joins TRBV6-1 to TRBJ2-3, with 7 bases matching TRBD1. The germline V gene has CDR1 MNHNS and CDR2 SASEGT. The CDR3 totals 15 residues. Germline trimming cut 6 bases from V and 2 bases from J; bases unmatched to any gene: 8. CDR3 nucleotides: TGTGCCAGCAGCCCCGCCAGGGGGATCACAGATACGCAGTATTTT. Translation gives CASSPARGITDTQYF.